The 25 T cell receptor beta chains listed next were all sequenced from one sample in a study of immune characterization of retroperitoneal liposarcoma. MiXCR, applied by TCRdb to the PCR reads, yields one record per CDR3 protein. The data contain 8,500 to 14,000 distinct CDR3 sequences, roughly half of them singletons. Material: tumor tissue. These receptor sequences come from a female donor with retroperitoneal liposarcoma.

A note on this clonotype: Being one base from a much bigger clone, this may be a read error. This rearrangement joins TRBV6-8 to TRBJ2-7; 8 bases fit TRBD2. Per germline, CDR1 MNHGY and CDR2 SAAAGT. V lost 8 bases and J lost 5; bases outside the gene matches: 11. There are 14 residues in the CDR3. The CDR3 DNA reads TGTGCCAGCCCCCCCAGGGTCGGGGGGGACGAGCAGTACTTC. Translating gives CASPPRVGGDEQYF.

The V call is TRBV7-6, the J call TRBJ2-4, with 7 bases aligning to TRBD2. V lost 3 bases and J lost 13; bases outside the gene matches: 24. The CDR3 has 18 amino acids. Per the germline V gene, CDR1 is SGHVS and CDR2 is FNYEAQ. The DNA for the CDR3 is TGTGCCAGCAGCTTGACGCGGGGGAAGATAGAGACCTACAATGAGCAGTACTTC. Translation: CASSLTRGKIETYNEQYF.

The CDR3 DNA reads TGTGCCAGCAGTGAAGAACTAGCGACGGCCGGGGAGCTGTTTTTT. Its translation: CASSEELATAGELFF. The rearrangement joins TRBV6-2 or TRBV6-3 to TRBJ2-2, with 7 bases lining up with TRBD2. CDR1 MNHEY and CDR2 SVGEGT come from the germline V gene. V lost 5 bases to trimming and J lost 6 bases; unmatched junction nucleotides: 9. The CDR3 extends over 15 amino acids.

This clonotype appeared a single time. The chain couples TRBV27 to TRBJ2-3; no clear D gene. The ends were cut back, 10 bases at V and 0 bases at J, with 5 bases in the middle. There are 11 residues in the CDR3. Germline assignment: CDR1 MNHEY and CDR2 SMNVEV (reference sequence). In DNA form, the CDR3 reads TGTGCCACCCTTAGCACAGATACGCAGTATTTT. Translating gives CATLSTDTQYF.

The chain combines TRBV27 with TRBJ1-2, with 9 bases fitting TRBD1. CDR1 and CDR2 (germline): MNHEY, SMNVEV (reference sequence). V shed 4 bases and J 1 base; nucleotides not matched to a gene: 1. The CDR3 has 14 residues. CDR3 in DNA: TGTGCCAGCAGTTGGGACAGGGATAACTATGGCTACACCTTC. It translates to CASSWDRDNYGYTF.

CDR3 sequence (DNA): TGTGCCAGCAGCGGGACTAGCGACGATAGAGGGGGATACAATGAGCAGTACTTC. This codes for CASSGTSDDRGGYNEQYF. This sequence joins TRBV7-6 and TRBJ2-1, with TRBD2 identical over 10 bases. TRBJ2-7 matches the DNA end more closely, so the J call is doubtful. Germline V gene data show CDR1 as SGHVS and CDR2 as FNYEAQ. The CDR3 covers 18 residues.

This clonotype is labeled as medium-sized. This chain joins TRBV6-1 and TRBJ2-5, with D perhaps matching TRBD2 (7 bases). The J call may be incorrect, as the DNA end agrees better with TRBJ2-1. From germline, CDR1 is MNHNS and CDR2 SASEGT. The CDR3 extends over 15 amino acids. The CDR3 here is CASSHNLGGRETQFF. The CDR3 region has the DNA TGTGCCAGCAGCCATAACCTGGGGGGGCGGGAGACCCAGTTCTTC.

The rearrangement uses TRBV10-2 and TRBJ1-2; TRBD1 is a possible D gene (6 bases). CDR3 length: 14 amino acids. Deletions cut 3 bases from V and 3 bases from J, with 11 bases between. Germline V CDR1 and CDR2: WSHSY, SAAADI. CDR3 nucleotides: TGCGCCAGCAGTGACCTCGGGGGGCACTATGGCTACACCTTC. Translating it yields CASSDLGGHYGYTF.

The chain links TRBV11-2 to TRBJ2-1; 9 nucleotides match TRBD2. The CDR3 totals 16 residues. Germline lookup yields CDR1 SGHAT and CDR2 FQNNGV. The ends lost 1 base at V and 4 bases at J; junction bases unmatched: 5. The CDR3 sequence: CASSLGLAGFYNEQFF. The CDR3 bases are TGTGCCAGCAGCTTAGGTCTAGCGGGATTTTACAATGAGCAGTTCTTC.

This clonotype is medium-sized. V gene TRBV6-1 combines with J gene TRBJ2-7; the D call may be TRBD1 or TRBD2 (7 bases each). Trimming pared 5 bases from V and 2 bases from J, leaving 13 bases between. The germline gives CDR1 MNHNS, CDR2 SASEGT. The CDR3 spans 14 residues. CDR3 sequence reads: CASSSGTAAYEQYF. The DNA for the CDR3 is TGTGCCAGCAGTAGCGGGACAGCAGCCTACGAGCAGTACTTC.

This clonotype was found a few times. CDR3 DNA sequence: TGCGCCAGCAGTGTAAGTCGACGGCCCCACAATGAGCAGTTCTTC. Protein sequence: CASSVSRRPHNEQFF. The chain joins TRBV10-1 to TRBJ2-1; no clear D gene. V was trimmed by 4 bases and J by 5 bases, leaving 15 bases between them. The length of the CDR3 is 15 residues. The germline CDR1 and CDR2 sequences are WNHNN and SYGVQD (reference sequence).

The chain couples TRBV12-3 or TRBV12-4 to TRBJ2-3; D remains unclear. The germline V and J ends were trimmed by 5 bases and 8 bases, with 11 bases remaining between them. The CDR3 runs to 12 residues. The CDR3: CASSVDGSTQYF. The DNA of the CDR3 is TGTGCCAGCAGTGTAGACGGTAGTACGCAGTATTTT.

This clonotype came up a few times. CDR3 sequence (DNA): TGTGCCAGCCGACAGTCGAACACCGGGGAGCTGTTTTTT. This sequence encodes CASRQSNTGELFF. J is TRBJ2-2 and V is TRBV6-1; possible D gene TRBD1, 5 bases. The CDR3 totals 13 residues. The V gene's germline CDR1 is MNHNS and CDR2 SASEGT. Trimming shortened V by 8 bases and J by 0 bases, and 7 bases separated the two germline ends.

This chain connects TRBV6-6 to TRBJ2-3; the D gene is possibly TRBD1 (6 bases). The germline V gene has CDR1 MNHNY and CDR2 SVGAGI (reference sequence). Trimming stripped 8 bases from V and 3 bases from J, with 18 bases between. The CDR3 contains 15 residues. CDR3 sequence (DNA): TGTGCCAGCGCCTACTTCGGGCAGGGGACAGATACGCAGTATTTT. Translation gives CASAYFGQGTDTQYF.

V is TRBV6-5 and J is TRBJ2-2; D may match TRBD1 or TRBD2 (6 bases each). Germline V gives CDR1 MNHEY, CDR2 SVGAGI. The length of the CDR3 is 15 residues. Trimming removed 5 bases from V and 6 bases from J, with 16 bases in between. The CDR3 coding sequence is TGTGCCAGCAGTGACTGGCCAGGGGAGGCCGGGGAGCTGTTTTTT. Its translation is CASSDWPGEAGELFF.

About this clonotype itself: This may arise from a read error, as a much more abundant clone is one base away. This chain connects TRBV6-6 to TRBJ2-1; D call uncertain. Germline CDR1 and CDR2: MNHNY and SVGAGI (reference sequence). This CDR3 is built from 14 residues. The V and J ends lost 6 bases and 13 bases respectively, with 22 bases between them. The CDR3, as DNA: TGTGCCAGCAGCGCTCTTGGAGTCCAAGAGACCCAGTTCTTC. As protein: CASSALGVQETQFF.

A few counts support this clonotype. The rearrangement uses TRBV6-8 and TRBJ1-5; D ambiguous. Germline V gives CDR1 MNHGY, CDR2 SAAAGT. Trimming removed 6 bases at V and 2 bases at J, with 14 bases between. The CDR3 has 15 amino acids. CDR3: CASRGWREGNQPQHF. CDR3 sequence (DNA): TGTGCCAGCAGAGGGTGGCGGGAGGGCAATCAGCCCCAGCATTTT.

This chain links TRBV6-5 with TRBJ2-2, with D possibly TRBD1 on 6 matching bases. The CDR3 runs to 16 residues. Trimming removed 6 bases from V and 4 bases from J, with 18 bases in between. Germline assignment: CDR1 MNHEY and CDR2 SVGAGI. The CDR3 DNA reads TGTGCCAGCAGCGACAGACAGGTTATTCTCACCGGGGAGCTGTTTTTT. Encoded protein: CASSDRQVILTGELFF.

This chain uses TRBV27 with TRBJ2-7, with 10 bases that match TRBD2. Trimming at V came to 6 bases and at J to 2 bases, leaving 7 bases not matched to a gene. The CDR3 consists of 15 residues. Germline CDR1 MNHEY, CDR2 SMNVEV (reference sequence). The CDR3 bases are TGTGCCAGCAGAGCGGAGCGGGAGGGGGCCTACGAGCAGTACTTC. This gives the protein CASRAEREGAYEQYF.

Relative to its sample, this clonotype is medium-sized. Relative to the germline gene, one junction end is altered; a read error may explain this. CDR3 in DNA: TGTGCCAGCAGCTACTCGGTACAGGCTGCGCCAAACAATGAGCAGTTCTTC. Its translation: CASSYSVQAAPNNEQFF. The chain carries TRBV6-6 and TRBJ2-1; TRBD1 is a possible D gene (5 bases). The CDR3 has 17 residues. Germline assignment: CDR1 MNHNY and CDR2 SVGAGI (reference sequence).

To note about this clonotype: This may be a read error, as it is one base from a much larger clone. The gene calls are TRBV6-6 and TRBJ2-1; 9 bases are shared with TRBD1. With the DNA end fitting TRBJ2-5 better, the J assignment may be wrong. The germline CDR1 and CDR2 sequences are MNHNY and SVGAGI (reference sequence). The CDR3 totals 13 residues. The CDR3 spells CVSNGQGLKTQYF. DNA of the CDR3: TGTGTCAGCAACGGACAGGGGCTGAAGACCCAGTACTTC.

The gene calls are TRBV6-1 and TRBJ2-1, with TRBD1 matching 12 bases. The J call may be incorrect, as the DNA end agrees better with TRBJ2-7. Germline V gives CDR1 MNHNS, CDR2 SASEGT. There are 14 residues in the CDR3. CDR3 region: CASSSGTGGNEQYF. In nucleotides, the CDR3 is TGTGCCAGCAGTTCCGGGACAGGGGGCAATGAGCAGTACTTC.

The chain employs TRBV4-1 and TRBJ1-4, with TRBD1 as a possible D gene (6 bases). CDR1 is MGHRA, CDR2 YSYEKL, per germline. Trimming took 1 base from V and 2 from J, leaving 11 bases between them. The CDR3 is 16 amino acids. The CDR3 loop is CASSQGRTGTNEKLFF. The CDR3 coding sequence is TGCGCCAGCAGCCAAGGGAGAACAGGGACTAATGAAAAACTGTTTTTT.

The V call is TRBV6-4, the J call TRBJ2-1; the match to TRBD2 covers 15 bases. The length of the CDR3 is 18 residues. Trimming took 5 bases from V and 10 from J; bases not matched to a gene: 15. Germline-derived CDR1 and CDR2 are MRHNA and SNTAGT. The CDR3 loop reads CASSPQWRTSGGGYEQFF. In nucleotides, the CDR3 is TGTGCCAGCAGTCCCCAATGGAGGACTAGCGGGGGGGGATACGAGCAGTTCTTC.

The chain is built from TRBV25-1 and TRBJ2-1; 7 bases line up with TRBD1. Near its end, the DNA agrees better with TRBJ2-5, so the J call may be wrong. The CDR3 is 14 residues long. Germline V gene lookup returns CDR1 MGHDK and CDR2 SYGVNS. DNA for the CDR3: TGTGCCAGCAGTGAATCCGGGACAGAAGAGACCCAGTACTTC. Translating it yields CASSESGTEETQYF.